The rows below give T cell receptor beta chains drawn from one sample of a study of T cell responses to AZD1222 COVID-19 vaccine. Profiled with immunoSEQ multiplex PCR; TCRdb holds only in-frame clones, not every one. The profile shows some 130,000 clones, approximately 85% of them singletons. The sample consisted of peripheral blood, taken on day 0 of AZD1222 vaccination. Every receptor here comes from an adult in good health. The CDR3 runs from the conserved cysteine through the conserved F or W. A D gene is named only where the DNA matches it firmly. Clone size is shown for a subset of rows, as once, few, many or a class of expanded clone.

v_gene,d_gene,j_gene,abundance,CDR3nt,CDR3aa
TRBV19,.,TRBJ2-7,once,TGTGCCAGTAGTATCGCTCGTTGGGGGGACGAGCAGTACTTC,CASSIARWGDEQYF
TRBV15,TRBD1,TRBJ2-1,few,TGTGCCACCAGCAGACAGGGGGTTTCCTACAATGAGCAGTTCTTC,CATSRQGVSYNEQFF
TRBV7-3,TRBD2,TRBJ2-3,.,TGTGCCAGCAGCTTAATGGCGGGAGGGGTCACAGATACGCAGTATTTT,CASSLMAGGVTDTQYF
TRBV24-1,.,TRBJ1-2,few,TGTGCCACCAGTCAATTGACAGGTGGATTCTATGGCTACACCTTC,CATSQLTGGFYGYTF
TRBV11-3,TRBD1,TRBJ2-3,.,TGTGCCAGCAGTTCCAGGGACAGCAGCACAGATACGCAGTATTTT,CASSSRDSSTDTQYF
TRBV6-5,.,TRBJ1-1,few,TGTGCCAGCAGTTACTCAGCTGGGATCGGAAACACTGAAGCTTTCTTT,CASSYSAGIGNTEAFF
TRBV19,.,TRBJ1-1,once,TGTGCCAGTAGAACTGGAGGGGTCACTGAAGCTTTCTTT,CASRTGGVTEAFF
TRBV9,.,TRBJ2-2,once,TGTGCCAGCAGCGGGGTTCGGCTCCAGAACACCGGGGAGCTGTTTTTT,CASSGVRLQNTGELFF
TRBV3-1/TRBV3-2,.,TRBJ2-2,.,TGTGCCAGCAGCCCCGCGAGGGCCGGGGAGCTGTTTTTT,CASSPARAGELFF
TRBV18,.,TRBJ1-2,.,TGTGCCAGCTCACCGGGACTGGACTATGGCTACACCTTC,CASSPGLDYGYTF
TRBV24-1,.,TRBJ1-1,few,TGTGCCTGCCGGGAGGGAATGAACACTGAAGCTTTCTTT,CACREGMNTEAFF
TRBV5-1,.,TRBJ1-2,once,TGCGCCAGCAGCCCGGGGGACCTTCGGTATGGCTACACCTTC,CASSPGDLRYGYTF